Listed here is a single TCR beta chain. The CDR3 extends over 14 amino acids. Trimming took 1 base from V and 1 from J, leaving 8 bases between them. Germline-derived CDR1 and CDR2 are SGHDT and YYEEEE. This sample is drawn from a study of blood T cell repertoires in COVID-19. Looking at the study overall: Sites in the United States, Italy and Spain provided acute and convalescent COVID-19 samples.

As originally analysed: Reference gene primer amplification gave estimated nucleated cell counts. The table came from immunoSEQ multiplex PCR; TCRdb's copy has only in-frame clones and leaves some out. That table is the source of V, J and clone size, and D and trimming were worked out from the DNA. The table has 200,000 to 250,000 clones, nearly 90% seen once; the top ten hold roughly 16%. This receptor was obtained from a man aged 25 to 45 who had been exposed to COVID-19. The sample taken for sequencing was PBMCs or T cells enriched from blood (not recorded which). The chain recombines TRBV5-6 with TRBJ2-5; a weak D match, TRBD2 (5 bases). CDR3 residues: CASSLTGVQETQYF. The CDR3 region has the DNA TGTGCCAGCAGCTTGACCGGGGTCCAAGAGACCCAGTACTTC.